One sample yielded the 4 T cell receptor beta chains listed below, sequenced in a study of blood T cell repertoires in COVID-19. Assay used: immunoSEQ multiplex PCR; TCRdb lists only in-frame clones, some missing. The sample shows under 55,000 clones, about 85% of them seen only once. Sequenced sample: peripheral blood. The receptors here all came from a human donor in a cohort sampled during active COVID-19.

V usage is TRBV28 and J usage is TRBJ1-6; D not resolved. Trimming removed 2 bases at V and 8 bases at J, with 4 bases between. The CDR3 totals 12 residues. The germline V gene has CDR1 MDHEN and CDR2 SYDVKM. The CDR3 spells CASSLADSPLHF. The DNA of the CDR3 is TGTGCCAGCAGTTTAGCGGATTCACCCCTCCACTTT.

The rearrangement joins TRBV27 to TRBJ2-1, with 7 positions matching TRBD1. V was pared by 3 bases and J by 5 bases, with 7 bases of the junction left unmatched. Germline V CDR1 and CDR2: MNHEY, SMNVEV (reference sequence). The CDR3 runs to 15 residues. The CDR3 protein is CASSLLGTANNEQFF. In nucleotides, the CDR3 is TGTGCCAGCAGTTTGCTGGGGACAGCCAACAATGAGCAGTTCTTC.

V and J are TRBV5-6 and TRBJ2-4; no clear D. V lost 0 bases to trimming and J lost 3 bases, with 7 bases between them. Germline V gene lookup returns CDR1 SGHDT and CDR2 YYEEEE. This CDR3 region has 14 residues. CDR3 amino acids: CASSLELGKNIQYF. As DNA, the CDR3 is TGTGCCAGCAGCTTGGAACTTGGCAAAAACATTCAGTACTTC. The full variable domain, in which reference TRBV5-6 and TRBJ2-4 provide the parts outside the CDR3, is DAGVTQSPTHLIKTRGQQVTLRCSPKSGHDTVSWYQQALGQGPQFIFQYYEEEERQRGNFPDRFSGHQFPNYSSELNVNALLLGDSALYLCASSLELGKNIQYFGAGTRLSVL.

This clone was recorded once. The chain links TRBV6-5 to TRBJ2-1; possibly TRBD2 for D (6 bases). The CDR3 extends over 15 amino acids. The germline gives CDR1 MNHEY, CDR2 SVGAGI. Trimming removed 7 bases from V and 0 bases from J, with 13 bases in between. CDR3 DNA sequence: TGTGCCAGCACCCGCGGGACTTACTCCTACAATGAGCAGTTCTTC. This sequence encodes CASTRGTYSYNEQFF.